This TCR beta chain was obtained from a study of blood T cell repertoires in COVID-19. This table comes from immunoSEQ multiplex PCR, and its TCRdb copy is limited to in-frame clones, with some not included. The table lists approximately 390,000 clones, approximately 85% of them singletons. Everyone who took part was roughly 18 to 89 years old, and they came from about 23 US areas. This CDR3 has 15 residues. Germline V CDR1 and CDR2: MGHRA, YSYEKL. V lost 0 bases, J lost 2 bases, and 2 bases stayed unmatched. The TCR was taken from a woman aged 40 to 49 with acute COVID-19. The sample taken for sequencing was PBMCs or T cells enriched from blood (not recorded which). The rearrangement uses TRBV4-1 and TRBJ2-5, with 8 bases identical to TRBD2. The CDR3, as DNA: TGCGCCAGCAGCCAAGAGATAGCGGGGCAAGAGACCCAGTACTTC. Translation: CASSQEIAGQETQYF.